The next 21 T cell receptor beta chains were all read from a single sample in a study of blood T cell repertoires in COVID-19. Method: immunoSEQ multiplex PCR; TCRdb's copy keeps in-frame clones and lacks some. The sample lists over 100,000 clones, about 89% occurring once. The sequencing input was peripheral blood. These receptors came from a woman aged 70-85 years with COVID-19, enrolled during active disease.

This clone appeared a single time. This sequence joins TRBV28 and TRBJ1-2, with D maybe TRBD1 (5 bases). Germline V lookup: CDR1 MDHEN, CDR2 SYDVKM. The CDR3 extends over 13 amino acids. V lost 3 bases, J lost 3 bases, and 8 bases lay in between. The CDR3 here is CASSFTGHYGYTF. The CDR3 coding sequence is TGTGCCAGCAGTTTTACAGGCCACTATGGCTACACCTTC.

The CDR3 sequence is CASSDTTNYGYTF. In DNA form, the CDR3 reads TGTGCCAGCTCTGACACGACTAACTATGGCTACACCTTC. The gene calls are TRBV18 and TRBJ1-2; D gene uncertain. Trimming shortened V by 6 bases and J by 0 bases, and 8 bases separated the two germline ends. Germline V lookup: CDR1 KGHSH, CDR2 LQKENI. The CDR3 consists of 13 residues.

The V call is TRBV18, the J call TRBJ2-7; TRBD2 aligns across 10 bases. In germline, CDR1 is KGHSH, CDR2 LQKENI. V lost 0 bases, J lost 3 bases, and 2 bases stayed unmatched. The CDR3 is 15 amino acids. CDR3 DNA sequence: TGTGCCAGCTCACCACCCCCTAGCGGGGGCTACGAGCAGTACTTC. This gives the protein CASSPPPSGGYEQYF.

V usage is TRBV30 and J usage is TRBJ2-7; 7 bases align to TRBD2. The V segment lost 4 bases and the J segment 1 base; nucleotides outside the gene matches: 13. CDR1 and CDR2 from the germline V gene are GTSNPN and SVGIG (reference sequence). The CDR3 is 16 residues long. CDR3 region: CAWTPFGGLESYEQYF. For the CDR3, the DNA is TGTGCCTGGACCCCCTTCGGGGGGTTAGAATCCTACGAGCAGTACTTC.

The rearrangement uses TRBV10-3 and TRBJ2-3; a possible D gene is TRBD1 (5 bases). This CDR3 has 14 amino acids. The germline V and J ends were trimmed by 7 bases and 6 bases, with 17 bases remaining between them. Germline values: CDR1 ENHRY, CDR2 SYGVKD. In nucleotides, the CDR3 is TGTGCCATCATGTCGGGTGCGGACACCGATACGCAGTATTTT. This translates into CAIMSGADTDTQYF.

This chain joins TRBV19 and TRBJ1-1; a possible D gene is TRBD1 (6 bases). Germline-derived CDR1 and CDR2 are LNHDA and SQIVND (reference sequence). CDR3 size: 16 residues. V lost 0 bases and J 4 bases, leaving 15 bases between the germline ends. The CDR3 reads CASSIDKTGRRTEAFF. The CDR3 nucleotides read TGTGCCAGTAGTATAGATAAGACAGGCCGCCGCACTGAAGCTTTCTTT.

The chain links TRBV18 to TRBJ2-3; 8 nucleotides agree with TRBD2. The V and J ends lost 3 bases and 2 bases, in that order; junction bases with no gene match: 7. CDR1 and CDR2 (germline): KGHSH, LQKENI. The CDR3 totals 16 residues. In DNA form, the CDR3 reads TGTGCCAGCTCACCGATCGGGGGGGACATCACAGATACGCAGTATTTT. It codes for CASSPIGGDITDTQYF.

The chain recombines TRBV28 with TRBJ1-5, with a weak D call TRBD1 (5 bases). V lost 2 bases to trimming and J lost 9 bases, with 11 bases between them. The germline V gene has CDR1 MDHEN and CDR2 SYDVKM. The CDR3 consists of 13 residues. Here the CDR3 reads CASSLSRVRPQHF. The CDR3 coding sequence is TGTGCCAGCAGTTTAAGCAGGGTGCGGCCCCAGCATTTT.

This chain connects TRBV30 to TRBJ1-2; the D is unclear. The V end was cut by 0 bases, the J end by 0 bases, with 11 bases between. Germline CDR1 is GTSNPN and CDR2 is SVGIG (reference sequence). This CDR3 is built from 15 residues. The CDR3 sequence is CAWSVSLSSNYGYTF. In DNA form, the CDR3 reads TGTGCCTGGAGTGTATCCCTATCTTCTAACTATGGCTACACCTTC.

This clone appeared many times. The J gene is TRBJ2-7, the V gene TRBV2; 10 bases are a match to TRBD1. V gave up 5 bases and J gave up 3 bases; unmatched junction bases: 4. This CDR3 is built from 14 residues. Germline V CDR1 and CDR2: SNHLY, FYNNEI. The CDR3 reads CASSLWDRGYEQYF. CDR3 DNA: TGTGCCAGCAGTTTGTGGGACAGGGGCTACGAGCAGTACTTC. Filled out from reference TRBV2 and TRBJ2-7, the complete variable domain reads EPEVTQTPSHQVTQMGQEVILRCVPISNHLYFYWYRQILGQKVEFLVSFYNNEISEKSEIFDDQFSVERPDGSNFTLKIRSTKLEDSAMYFCASSLWDRGYEQYFGPGTRLTVT.

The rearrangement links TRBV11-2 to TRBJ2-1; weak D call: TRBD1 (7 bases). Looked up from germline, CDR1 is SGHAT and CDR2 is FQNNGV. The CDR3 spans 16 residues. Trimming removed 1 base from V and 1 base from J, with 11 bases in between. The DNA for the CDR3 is TGTGCCAGCAGCTTAGTTCCAGGGGGGTCCTACAATGAGCAGTTCTTC. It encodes CASSLVPGGSYNEQFF. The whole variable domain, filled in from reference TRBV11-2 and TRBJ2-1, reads EAGVAQSPRYKIIEKRQSVAFWCNPISGHATLYWYQQILGQGPKLLIQFQNNGVVDDSQLPKDRFSAERLKGVDSTLKIQPAKLEDSAVYLCASSLVPGGSYNEQFFGPGTRLTVL.

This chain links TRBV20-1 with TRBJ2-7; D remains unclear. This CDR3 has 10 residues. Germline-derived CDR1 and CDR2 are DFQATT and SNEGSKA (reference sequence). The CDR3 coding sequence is TGCAGCCTCGTTTCCTACGAGCAGTACTTC. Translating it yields CSLVSYEQYF.

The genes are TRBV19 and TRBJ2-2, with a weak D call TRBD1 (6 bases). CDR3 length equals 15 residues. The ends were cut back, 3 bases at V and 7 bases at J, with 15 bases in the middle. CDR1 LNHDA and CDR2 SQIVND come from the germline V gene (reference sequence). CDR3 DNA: TGTGCCAGTAGTATCCCTCGACAGGCGGGCGGGGAGCTGTTTTTT. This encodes CASSIPRQAGGELFF.

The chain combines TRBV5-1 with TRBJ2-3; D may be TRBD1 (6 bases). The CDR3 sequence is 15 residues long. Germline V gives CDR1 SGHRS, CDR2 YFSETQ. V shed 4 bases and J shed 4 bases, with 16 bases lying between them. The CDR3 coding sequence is TGCGCCAGCAGCGCTACAGGGATGGTTCCAGATACGCAGTATTTT. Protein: CASSATGMVPDTQYF.

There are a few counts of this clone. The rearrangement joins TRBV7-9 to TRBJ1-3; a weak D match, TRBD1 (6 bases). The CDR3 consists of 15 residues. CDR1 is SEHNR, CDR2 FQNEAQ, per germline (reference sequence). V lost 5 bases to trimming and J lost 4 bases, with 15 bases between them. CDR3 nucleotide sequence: TGTGCCAGCAGCCCCATCGGACAGCCAGGAAACACCATATATTTT. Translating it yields CASSPIGQPGNTIYF.

The CDR3 is CASRGGASDTGELFF. In DNA, the CDR3 is TGCGCCAGCAGAGGGGGCGCATCGGACACCGGGGAGCTGTTTTTT. The genes are TRBV5-1 and TRBJ2-2; 7 bases fit TRBD1. The germline CDR1 and CDR2 sequences are SGHRS and YFSETQ. The V gene end was trimmed by 5 bases and the J gene end by 3 bases; junction bases not matched to a gene: 7. The CDR3 has 15 residues.

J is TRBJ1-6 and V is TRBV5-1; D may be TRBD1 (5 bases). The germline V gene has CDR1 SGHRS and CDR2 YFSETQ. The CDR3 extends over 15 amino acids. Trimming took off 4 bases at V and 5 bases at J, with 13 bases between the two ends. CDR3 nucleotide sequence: TGCGCCAGCAGCCTACTGACAGTAAATAATTCACCCCTCCACTTT. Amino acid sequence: CASSLLTVNNSPLHF.

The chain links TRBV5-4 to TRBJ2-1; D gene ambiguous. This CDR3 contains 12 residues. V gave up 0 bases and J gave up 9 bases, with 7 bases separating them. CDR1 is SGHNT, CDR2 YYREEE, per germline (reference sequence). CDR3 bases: TGTGCCAGCAGCTTGGACAGTCCTGAGCAGTTCTTC. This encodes CASSLDSPEQFF. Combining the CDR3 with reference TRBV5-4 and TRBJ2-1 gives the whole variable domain ETGVTQSPTHLIKTRGQQVTLRCSSQSGHNTVSWYQQALGQGPQFIFQYYREEENGRGNFPPRFSGLQFPNYSSELNVNALELDDSALYLCASSLDSPEQFFGPGTRLTVL.

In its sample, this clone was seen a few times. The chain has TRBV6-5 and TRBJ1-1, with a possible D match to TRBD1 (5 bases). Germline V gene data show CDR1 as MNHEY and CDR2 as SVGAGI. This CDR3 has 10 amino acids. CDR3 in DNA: TGTATCTCGGGGGGCACTGAAGCTTTCTTT. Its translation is CISGGTEAFF.

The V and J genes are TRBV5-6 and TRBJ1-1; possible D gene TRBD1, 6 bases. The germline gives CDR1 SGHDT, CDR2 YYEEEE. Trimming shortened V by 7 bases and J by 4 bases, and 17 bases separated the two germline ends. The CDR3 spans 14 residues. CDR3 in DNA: TGTGCCAGCGAAAGGAGGGAGGGGGTCACTGAAGCTTTCTTT. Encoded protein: CASERREGVTEAFF.

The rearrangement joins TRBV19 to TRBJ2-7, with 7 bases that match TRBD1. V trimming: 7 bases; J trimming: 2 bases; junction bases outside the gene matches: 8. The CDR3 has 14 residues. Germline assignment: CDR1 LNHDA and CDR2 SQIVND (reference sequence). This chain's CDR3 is CASTQTGNAYEQYF. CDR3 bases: TGTGCCAGTACCCAGACAGGGAATGCCTACGAGCAGTACTTC.